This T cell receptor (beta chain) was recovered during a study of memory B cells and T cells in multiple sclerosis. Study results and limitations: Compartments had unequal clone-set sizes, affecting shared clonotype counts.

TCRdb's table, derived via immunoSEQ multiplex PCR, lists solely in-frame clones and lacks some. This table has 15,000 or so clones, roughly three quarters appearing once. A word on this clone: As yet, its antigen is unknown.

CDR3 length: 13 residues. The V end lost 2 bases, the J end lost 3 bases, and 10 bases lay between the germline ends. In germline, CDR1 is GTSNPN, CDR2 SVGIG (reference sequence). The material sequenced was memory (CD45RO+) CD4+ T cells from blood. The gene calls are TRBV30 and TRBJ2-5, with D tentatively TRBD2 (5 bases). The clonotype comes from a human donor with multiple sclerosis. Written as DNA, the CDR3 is TGTGCCTGGAGTTTTGGGAGTAAAGAGACCCAGTACTTC. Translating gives CAWSFGSKETQYF.